This TCR beta chain derives from a study of spatial heterogeneity in lung cancer. Study as a whole: Every unique TCR and UMI combination, on average, appeared more than ten times in raw reads.

On this clonotype itself: Antigen specificity is unknown.

Whole-study results and caveats: At tumor resection, ubiquitous expanded TCRs were detected in blood more often than later.

Using its own MiXCR run on the 5' RACE reads, TCRdb lists one record per CDR3 protein. Seen here are 40,000 to 50,000 distinct CDR3 sequences, roughly an eighth observed once, and the top ten hold 55% to 70%. Time point specified: sample taken at primary tumor resection. No cells were sorted before sequencing. The whole RNA sequenced was extracted from tumor, nontumor lung or frozen PBMC. The 72 donors had untreated early-stage non-small cell lung cancer. V shed 8 bases and J 5 bases; nucleotides not matched to a gene: 8. There are 14 residues in the CDR3. Germline CDR1 and CDR2: SNHLY and FYNNEI. This TCR came from a male donor with early-stage non-small cell lung cancer. Sequencing was performed on PBMCs, taken at surgery. The chain is built from TRBV2 and TRBJ2-1; the match to TRBD1 covers 8 bases. The CDR3 spells CASVPDRDHNEQFF. In nucleotides, the CDR3 is TGTGCCAGCGTGCCGGACAGGGACCACAATGAGCAGTTCTTC.